These 20 T cell receptor beta chains share one sample of origin, sequenced in a study of blood T cell repertoires in COVID-19. Here immunoSEQ multiplex PCR was the method, and the copy in TCRdb shows in-frame clones only, minus some. The data contain over 75,000 clones, around 80% of them singletons. Source material: peripheral blood. The receptor source for this set is a man between 65 and 85 years old with acute or convalescent COVID-19.

The chain is built from TRBV11-2 and TRBJ2-1, with 9 bases aligning to TRBD1. With V trimmed by 5 bases and J by 10 bases, 15 bases remained unmatched. This CDR3 region has 16 residues. Germline V gives CDR1 SGHAT, CDR2 FQNNGV. CDR3 DNA: TGTGCCAGCAGCCTTAGGACAGGGGCTGGTTCGAACGAGCAGTTCTTC. Amino acid sequence: CASSLRTGAGSNEQFF.

This chain connects TRBV5-6 to TRBJ1-3; TRBD1 matches at 9 bases. CDR1 is SGHDT and CDR2 is YYEEEE in the germline V gene. CDR3 length equals 15 residues. The V segment lost 3 bases and the J segment 2 bases; nucleotides outside the gene matches: 3. The CDR3 DNA is TGTGCCAGCAGCTGGGGGACAGGGACTGGAAACACCATATATTTT. It encodes CASSWGTGTGNTIYF.

The genes are TRBV30 and TRBJ2-1, with TRBD1 identical over 8 bases. V lost 2 bases and J lost 8; bases outside the gene matches: 8. CDR3 length: 14 residues. The germline V gene has CDR1 GTSNPN and CDR2 SVGIG (reference sequence). The CDR3 here is CAWSQTGDGDEQFF. CDR3 in DNA: TGTGCCTGGAGTCAGACAGGGGATGGCGATGAGCAGTTCTTC. Using reference TRBV30 and TRBJ2-1 for the parts outside the CDR3, the full variable domain is SQTIHQWPATLVQPVGSPLSLECTVEGTSNPNLYWYRQAAGRGLQLLFYSVGIGQISSEVPQNLSASRPQDRQFILSSKKLLLSDSGFYLCAWSQTGDGDEQFFGPGTRLTVL.

This clone was observed a single time. The chain is built from TRBV4-1 and TRBJ2-2; 10 bases agree with TRBD1. Germline values: CDR1 MGHRA, CDR2 YSYEKL. There are 14 residues in the CDR3. With 8 bases clipped from V and 4 bases from J, the junction kept 4 bases outside the gene matches. The CDR3, as DNA: TGCGCCAGCTCGACAGGGGGCTCCACCGGGGAGCTGTTTTTT. It translates to CASSTGGSTGELFF.

The chain links TRBV5-4 to TRBJ2-7; D might be TRBD1 (5 bases). Trimming took off 2 bases at V and 6 bases at J, with 12 bases between the two ends. CDR3 length: 13 residues. The germline CDR1 and CDR2 sequences are SGHNT and YYREEE (reference sequence). The chain's CDR3 is CASSFGAGIEQYV. The CDR3 coding sequence is TGTGCCAGCAGCTTTGGCGCAGGGATCGAGCAGTACGTC.

This chain joins TRBV5-5 and TRBJ1-6, with D perhaps matching TRBD1 (5 bases). The V and J ends lost 4 bases and 5 bases respectively, with 16 bases between them. Germline CDR1 SGHKS, CDR2 YYEKEE (reference sequence). This CDR3 is 16 amino acids long. The CDR3 loop is CASSRTPAFNNSPLHF. The DNA for the CDR3 is TGTGCCAGCAGCCGGACACCAGCCTTTAATAATTCACCCCTCCACTTT.

The chain joins TRBV7-2 to TRBJ2-2; maybe TRBD1 (6 bases). Deletions cut 0 bases from V and 6 bases from J, with 14 bases between. This CDR3 is 16 amino acids long. The germline V gene has CDR1 SGHTA and CDR2 FQGNSA. This chain's CDR3 is CASSLAETGISGELFF. CDR3 in DNA: TGTGCCAGCAGCTTAGCCGAGACAGGCATTTCCGGGGAGCTGTTTTTT.

The chain combines TRBV4-1 with TRBJ1-2; TRBD1 matches at 9 bases. Losses at the gene ends were 3 bases for V and 4 bases for J; bases not matched to a gene: 9. Germline CDR1 is MGHRA and CDR2 is YSYEKL. This CDR3 has 16 amino acids. The DNA for the CDR3 is TGCGCCAGCAGCCAGCCCCCGGGACAGGGTATCTATGGCTACACCTTC. Translated: CASSQPPGQGIYGYTF.

This chain joins TRBV19 and TRBJ2-7, with 7 bases that match TRBD2. After removal of 6 bases from V and 1 base from J, the junction contained 6 bases not matched to a gene. CDR3 length: 14 residues. CDR1 is LNHDA and CDR2 is SQIVND in the germline V gene (reference sequence). CDR3 coding DNA: TGTGCCAGTAGACCCCTGGGAGGGTCCTACGAGCAGTACTTC. Its translation: CASRPLGGSYEQYF.

V is TRBV7-3 and J is TRBJ1-1; D is possibly TRBD1 (6 bases). From germline, CDR1 is SGHTA and CDR2 FQGTGA. Trimming removed 4 bases at V and 3 bases at J, with 12 bases between. The CDR3 runs to 14 residues. The CDR3 DNA reads TGTGCCAGCAGCTCCACAGGGATGGACACTGAAGCTTTCTTT. The encoded protein is CASSSTGMDTEAFF.

CDR3 coding DNA: TGTGCCATCAGTGATTACAGTAGCAATCAGCCCCAGCATTTT. Its protein is CAISDYSSNQPQHF. This chain uses TRBV10-3 with TRBJ1-5, with no clear D. Germline CDR1 reads ENHRY; CDR2 reads SYGVKD. The CDR3 covers 14 residues. V was shortened by 3 bases and J by 0 bases, with 6 bases between the two germline ends.

CDR3 nucleotides: TGTGCCAGCAGCTTGGATGGACAGGGGGCGGGAAACATTCAGTACTTC. It translates to CASSLDGQGAGNIQYF. The genes are TRBV5-6 and TRBJ2-4; TRBD1 agrees at 11 bases. J lost 6 bases, V lost 0 bases, and 5 bases had no gene match. The CDR3 is 16 residues long. Germline lookup yields CDR1 SGHDT and CDR2 YYEEEE.

This clone was observed a single time. This chain uses TRBV28 with TRBJ2-7; weak D call: TRBD1 (6 bases). This CDR3 spans 14 amino acids. The germline gives CDR1 MDHEN, CDR2 SYDVKM. Deletions cut 9 bases from V and 2 bases from J, with 17 bases between. The CDR3 spells CASQGQGIPYEQYV. Here the CDR3 DNA reads TGTGCCAGTCAGGGGCAGGGAATACCCTACGAGCAGTACGTC.

This clone was detected only a few times. The junction differs from germline at one of its ends, possibly a read error. The rearrangement joins TRBV5-1 to TRBJ2-1, with 9 bases aligning to TRBD1. The germline CDR1 and CDR2 sequences are SGHRS and YFSETQ. The CDR3 runs 14 residues. CDR3 protein: CASSLGDREVEQFF. CDR3 DNA: TGCGCCAGCAGTTTGGGGGACAGGGAAGTTGAGCAGTTCTTC.

The chain couples TRBV19 to TRBJ2-7; 7 bases align to TRBD1. CDR3 length: 12 amino acids. Germline CDR1 LNHDA, CDR2 SQIVND (reference sequence). J lost 10 bases, V lost 5 bases, and 8 bases had no gene match. CDR3 DNA: TGTGCCAGTAGTGGGGACAGCCTGTTACAGTACTTC. As protein: CASSGDSLLQYF.

V usage is TRBV6-5 and J usage is TRBJ2-1; 13 bases align to TRBD2. Germline CDR1 is MNHEY and CDR2 is SVGAGI. This CDR3 has 15 residues. V lost 6 bases to trimming and J lost 3 bases; unmatched junction nucleotides: 2. For the CDR3, the DNA is TGTGCCAGCAGACTAGCGGGGGGGGGCTACAATGAGCAGTTCTTC. This encodes CASRLAGGGYNEQFF.

A few counts support this clone. V is TRBV18 and J is TRBJ2-5; D is unclear. The CDR3 covers 14 residues. The germline gives CDR1 KGHSH, CDR2 LQKENI. V was pared by 2 bases and J by 4 bases, with 11 bases between. The CDR3 DNA reads TGTGCCAGCTCACCATTAATGCGCGCAGAGACCCAGTACTTC. This sequence encodes CASSPLMRAETQYF.

The chain is built from TRBV2 and TRBJ2-7, with a weak D call TRBD2 (5 bases). This CDR3 spans 12 amino acids. Germline V gives CDR1 SNHLY, CDR2 FYNNEI. With 8 bases removed from V and 3 bases from J, the gap between germline ends came to 11 bases. CDR3 nucleotide sequence: TGTGCCAGCGAGCAGGAGGACTACGAGCAGTACGTC. This encodes CASEQEDYEQYV.

This chain connects TRBV3-1 (or the pseudogene TRBV3-2) to TRBJ2-2; D is possibly TRBD2 (6 bases). In germline, CDR1 is LGHDT, CDR2 YNNKEL (reference sequence). The CDR3 runs to 14 residues. The germline V and J ends were trimmed by 4 bases and 4 bases, with 10 bases remaining between them. This CDR3 is CASSPGLSTGELFF. The DNA of the CDR3 is TGTGCCAGCAGCCCGGGACTGAGCACCGGGGAGCTGTTTTTT.

The J gene is TRBJ2-5, the V gene TRBV10-3; D is unresolved. The CDR3 is 13 residues long. Trimming took off 4 bases at V and 0 bases at J, with 6 bases between the two ends. Germline CDR1 is ENHRY and CDR2 is SYGVKD. The CDR3 spells CAISAPYQETQYF. The CDR3 DNA follows: TGTGCCATCAGTGCCCCGTACCAAGAGACCCAGTACTTC.